This TCR beta chain was sequenced during a study of OX40 agonist ivuxolimab in advanced cancers. Study summary: Patients received the agonistic anti-OX40 (CD134) antibody ivuxolimab. Males comprised roughly four fifths of the group, whose mean age was approximately 62 years (range roughly 20 to 90).

Clones were sequenced by immunoSEQ multiplex PCR, and TCRdb holds only the in-frame ones, with some missing. The data contain approximately 35,000 clones, roughly 80% of them seen just once; the ten biggest clones take up about a tenth. CDR3 length: 15 residues. V gave up 2 bases and J gave up 3 bases; unmatched junction bases: 4. The germline V gene has CDR1 MNHEY and CDR2 SVGAGI. Comment on this clone: No antigen is known for it.

Study-wide results and caveats: Antigens targeted by the expanded peripheral T cells were not determined.

Sequencing used CD4+ or CD8+ T cells sorted from blood, obtained in a trial of the OX40 agonist ivuxolimab. This TCR derives from an adult with an advanced solid tumor such as melanoma, head and neck, liver or kidney cancer. This chain links TRBV6-5 with TRBJ1-5, with 7 positions matching TRBD1. The CDR3 DNA reads TGTGCCAGCAGTTACCGACAGGGAATCAATCAGCCCCAGCATTTT. Translated: CASSYRQGINQPQHF.